Given below is one TCR beta chain in context. Its antigen remains unidentified. Per the germline V gene, CDR1 is KGHDR and CDR2 is SFDVKD. J lost 5 bases, V lost 4 bases, and 10 bases had no gene match. The CDR3 covers 16 residues. This entry comes from a study of molecular identifiers for immune sequencing clone quantification. Study results and limitations: It was shown that clones above 20 RNA copies held over 99% of effector molecules, but under 1% in naive cells.

MiXCR, applied by TCRdb to the PCR reads, yields one record per CDR3 protein. The data contain roughly 100,000 distinct CDR3 sequences, 30% to 35% of them seen just once; the ten biggest clones take up around a tenth. RNA fractions of 10%, 30% or 50% and about 17,000 to 1,000,000 sorted cells were the source of naive CD8 libraries. CD8+CD4-CCR7+CD45RA+ sorting gave the naive CD8 T cells. The sample taken for sequencing was naive CD8+ T cells from blood, with Jurkat cell RNA spiked in. The subset was: FACS-sorted CD8+CD4-CCR7+CD45RA+ naive T cells. This sequence joins TRBV24-1 and TRBJ2-1; 7 nucleotides agree with TRBD1. This TCR derives from a human donor in good health. Some libraries in this study had Jurkat cell RNA spiked in. The CDR3 sequence: CATSETGTERNNEQFF. DNA of the CDR3: TGTGCCACCAGTGAAACCGGGACAGAGAGAAACAATGAGCAGTTCTTC.